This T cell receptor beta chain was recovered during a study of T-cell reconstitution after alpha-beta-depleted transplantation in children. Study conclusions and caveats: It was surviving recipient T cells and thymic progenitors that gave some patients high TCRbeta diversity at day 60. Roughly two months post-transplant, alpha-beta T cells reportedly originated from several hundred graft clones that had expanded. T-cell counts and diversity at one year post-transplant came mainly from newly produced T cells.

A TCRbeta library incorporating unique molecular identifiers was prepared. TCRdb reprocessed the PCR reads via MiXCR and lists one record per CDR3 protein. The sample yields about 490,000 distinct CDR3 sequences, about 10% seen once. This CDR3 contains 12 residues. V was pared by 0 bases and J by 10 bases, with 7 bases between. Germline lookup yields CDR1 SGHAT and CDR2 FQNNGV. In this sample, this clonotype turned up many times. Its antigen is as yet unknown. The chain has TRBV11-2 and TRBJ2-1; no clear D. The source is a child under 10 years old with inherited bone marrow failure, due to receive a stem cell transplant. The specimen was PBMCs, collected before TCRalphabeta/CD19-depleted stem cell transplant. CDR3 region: CASSLERREQFF. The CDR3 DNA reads TGTGCCAGCAGCTTAGAGCGCCGGGAGCAGTTCTTC. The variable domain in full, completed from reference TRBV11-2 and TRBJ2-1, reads EAGVAQSPRYKIIEKRQSVAFWCNPISGHATLYWYQQILGQGPKLLIQFQNNGVVDDSQLPKDRFSAERLKGVDSTLKIQPAKLEDSAVYLCASSLERREQFFGPGTRLTVL.